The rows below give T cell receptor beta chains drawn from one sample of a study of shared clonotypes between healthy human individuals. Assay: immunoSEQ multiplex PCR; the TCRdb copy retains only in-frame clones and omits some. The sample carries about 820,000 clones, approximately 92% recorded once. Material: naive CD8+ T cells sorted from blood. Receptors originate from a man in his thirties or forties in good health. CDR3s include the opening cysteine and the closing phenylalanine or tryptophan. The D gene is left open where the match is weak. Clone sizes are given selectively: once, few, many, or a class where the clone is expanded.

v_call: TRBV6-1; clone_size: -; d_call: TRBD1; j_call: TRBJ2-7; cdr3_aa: CASSEAPTGAYEQYF; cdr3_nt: TGTGCCAGCAGTGAAGCGCCGACAGGGGCCTACGAGCAGTACTTC
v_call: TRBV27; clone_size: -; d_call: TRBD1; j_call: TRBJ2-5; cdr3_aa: CASSPGQGTKTQYF; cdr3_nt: TGTGCCAGCAGCCCAGGACAGGGTACGAAGACCCAGTACTTC
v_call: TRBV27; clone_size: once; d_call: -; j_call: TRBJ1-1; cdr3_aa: CASSGRAGEAFF; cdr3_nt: TGTGCCAGCAGCGGGAGGGCAGGCGAAGCTTTCTTT
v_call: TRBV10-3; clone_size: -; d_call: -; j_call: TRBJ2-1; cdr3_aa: CAISEMDENNEQFF; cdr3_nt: TGTGCCATCAGTGAGATGGACGAAAACAATGAGCAGTTCTTC
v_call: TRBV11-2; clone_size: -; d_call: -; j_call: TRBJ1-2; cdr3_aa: CASSSSSQAGSPGYTF; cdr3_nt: TGTGCCAGCAGCTCATCCTCGCAGGCAGGGTCCCCTGGCTACACCTTC
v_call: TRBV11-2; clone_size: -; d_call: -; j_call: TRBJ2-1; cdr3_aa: CASSPPPAGRNEQFF; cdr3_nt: TGTGCCAGCAGCCCCCCCCCGGCGGGGAGGAATGAGCAGTTCTTC
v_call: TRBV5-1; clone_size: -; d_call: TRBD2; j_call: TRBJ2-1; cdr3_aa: CASSHPTSGYNEQFF; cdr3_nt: TGCGCCAGCAGCCATCCTACTAGCGGATACAATGAGCAGTTCTTC
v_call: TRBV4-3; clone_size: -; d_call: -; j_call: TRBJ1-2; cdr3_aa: CASSQDGFRVDYGYTF; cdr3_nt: TGCGCCAGCAGCCAAGATGGATTTCGGGTGGACTATGGCTACACCTTC
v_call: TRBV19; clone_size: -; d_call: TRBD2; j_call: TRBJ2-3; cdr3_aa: CASSSSTSGSWVDTQYF; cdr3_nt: TGTGCCAGTTCGAGTTCTACTAGCGGGAGTTGGGTAGATACGCAGTATTTT
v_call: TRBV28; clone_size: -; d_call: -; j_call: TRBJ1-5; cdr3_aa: CASRWTENQPQHF; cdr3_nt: TGTGCCAGCAGATGGACAGAGAATCAGCCCCAGCATTTT
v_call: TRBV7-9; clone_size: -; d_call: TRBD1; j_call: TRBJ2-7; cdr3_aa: CASSGQGLADPWVYEQYF; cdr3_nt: TGTGCCAGCAGCGGACAGGGGCTAGCGGACCCGTGGGTCTACGAGCAGTACTTC
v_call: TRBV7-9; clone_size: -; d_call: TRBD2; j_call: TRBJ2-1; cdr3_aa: CASSSLAEEEFF; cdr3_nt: TGTGCCAGCAGCTCGCTAGCGGAGGAGGAGTTCTTC
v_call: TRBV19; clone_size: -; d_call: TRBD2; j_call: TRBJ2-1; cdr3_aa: CASSISGRASYNEQFF; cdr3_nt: TGTGCCAGTAGTATTAGCGGGAGGGCCTCGTACAATGAGCAGTTCTTC
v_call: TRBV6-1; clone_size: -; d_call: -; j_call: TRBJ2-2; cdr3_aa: CASSVRRLDTGELFF; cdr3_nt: TGTGCCAGCAGTGTACGGCGTTTGGACACCGGGGAGCTGTTTTTT
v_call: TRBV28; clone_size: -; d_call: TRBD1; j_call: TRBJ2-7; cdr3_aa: CASSLPRDRHSYEQYF; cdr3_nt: TGTGCCAGCAGTCTCCCCCGGGACAGACACTCCTACGAGCAGTACTTC
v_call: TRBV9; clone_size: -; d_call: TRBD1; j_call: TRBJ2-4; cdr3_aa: CASSVEAEGQGEYIQYF; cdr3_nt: TGTGCCAGCAGCGTAGAAGCTGAGGGACAGGGGGAGTACATTCAGTACTTC
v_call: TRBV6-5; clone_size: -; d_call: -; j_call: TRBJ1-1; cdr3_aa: CAIGKTEAFF; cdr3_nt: TGTGCCATTGGGAAGACTGAAGCTTTCTTT
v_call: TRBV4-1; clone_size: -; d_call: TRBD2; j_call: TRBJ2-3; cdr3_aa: CASSQRVGGGAQDTQYF; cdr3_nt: TGCGCCAGCAGCCAGAGAGTGGGCGGGGGGGCCCAAGATACGCAGTATTTT
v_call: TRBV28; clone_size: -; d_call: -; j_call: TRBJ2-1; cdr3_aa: CASSLSGNSYNEQFF; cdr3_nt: TGTGCCAGCAGTTTATCCGGGAATTCCTACAATGAGCAGTTCTTC
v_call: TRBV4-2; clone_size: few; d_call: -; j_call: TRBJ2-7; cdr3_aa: CASSQESGLTYEQYF; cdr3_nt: TGTGCCAGCAGCCAAGAAAGTGGACTAACCTACGAGCAGTACTTC
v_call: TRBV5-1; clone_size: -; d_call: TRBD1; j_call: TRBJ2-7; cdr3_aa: CASSQGTGPLYEQYF; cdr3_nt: TGCGCCAGCAGCCAGGGGACAGGGCCACTCTACGAGCAGTACTTC
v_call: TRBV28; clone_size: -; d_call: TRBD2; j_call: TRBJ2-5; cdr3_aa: CASRVAGGPQETQYF; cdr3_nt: TGTGCCAGCAGGGTAGCGGGAGGCCCCCAAGAGACCCAGTACTTC
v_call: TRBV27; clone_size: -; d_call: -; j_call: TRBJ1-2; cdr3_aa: CASWGTRYGYTF; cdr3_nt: TGTGCCAGTTGGGGGACTCGGTATGGCTACACCTTC
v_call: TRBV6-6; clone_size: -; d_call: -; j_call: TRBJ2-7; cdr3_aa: CASSSGHYEQYF; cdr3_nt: TGTGCCAGCAGTTCGGGACACTACGAGCAGTACTTC
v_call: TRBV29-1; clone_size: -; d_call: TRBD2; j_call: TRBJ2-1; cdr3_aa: CSVALPLAGHTNEQFF; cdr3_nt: TGCAGCGTTGCCTTACCATTAGCGGGGCACACCAATGAGCAGTTCTTC
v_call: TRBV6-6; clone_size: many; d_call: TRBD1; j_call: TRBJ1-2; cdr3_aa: CASSRGLEGWEDGYTF; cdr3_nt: TGTGCCAGCAGCAGGGGGTTAGAAGGTTGGGAGGATGGCTACACCTTC
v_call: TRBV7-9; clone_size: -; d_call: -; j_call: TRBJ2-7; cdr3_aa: CASSFYAHRESYEQYF; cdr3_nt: TGTGCCAGCAGCTTCTATGCGCACAGGGAGTCCTACGAGCAGTACTTC
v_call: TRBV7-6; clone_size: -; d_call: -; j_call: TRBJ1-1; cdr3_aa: CASTQGSEAFF; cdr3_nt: TGTGCCAGCACGCAGGGGTCTGAAGCTTTCTTT
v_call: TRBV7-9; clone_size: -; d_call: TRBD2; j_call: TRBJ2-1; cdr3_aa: CASSFFASGSSYNEQFF; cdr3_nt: TGTGCCAGCAGCTTTTTTGCTAGCGGGAGCTCCTACAATGAGCAGTTCTTC
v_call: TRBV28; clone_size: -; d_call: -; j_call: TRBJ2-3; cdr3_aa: CASSLPSGDTQYF; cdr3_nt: TGTGCCAGCAGTTTACCTTCAGGGGATACGCAGTATTTT
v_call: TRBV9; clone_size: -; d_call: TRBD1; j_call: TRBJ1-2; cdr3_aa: CASSVRDRDDYGYTF; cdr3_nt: TGTGCCAGCAGCGTTAGGGACAGGGACGACTATGGCTACACCTTC
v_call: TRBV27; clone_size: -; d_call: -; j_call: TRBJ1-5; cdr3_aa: CASSFSAGVQPQHF; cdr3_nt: TGTGCCAGCAGTTTTAGTGCAGGGGTCCAGCCCCAGCATTTT
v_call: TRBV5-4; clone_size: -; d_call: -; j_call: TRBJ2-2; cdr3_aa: CASEMQGGNTGELFF; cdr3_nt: TGTGCCAGCGAGATGCAGGGTGGGAACACCGGGGAGCTGTTTTTT
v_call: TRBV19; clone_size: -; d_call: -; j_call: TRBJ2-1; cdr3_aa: CASSIVSGTHEQFF; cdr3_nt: TGTGCCAGTAGTATAGTCTCGGGGACCCACGAGCAGTTCTTC
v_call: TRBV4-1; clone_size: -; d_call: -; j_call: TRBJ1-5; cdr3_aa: CASSPKEDIQSNQPQHF; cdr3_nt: TGCGCCAGCAGCCCCAAGGAGGATATCCAAAGCAATCAGCCCCAGCATTTT
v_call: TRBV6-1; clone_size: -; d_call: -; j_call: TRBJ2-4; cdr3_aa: CASSDPPEAKNIQYF; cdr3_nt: TGTGCCAGCAGTGACCCCCCGGAAGCCAAAAACATTCAGTACTTC
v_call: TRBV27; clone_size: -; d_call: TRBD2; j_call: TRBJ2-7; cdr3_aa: CASSLTSGVLWEQYF; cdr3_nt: TGTGCCAGCAGTTTAACTAGCGGGGTCCTTTGGGAGCAGTACTTC
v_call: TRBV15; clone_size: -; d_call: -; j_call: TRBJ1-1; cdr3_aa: CATSFEGRTEAFF; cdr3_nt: TGTGCCACCAGCTTCGAGGGACGCACTGAAGCTTTCTTT
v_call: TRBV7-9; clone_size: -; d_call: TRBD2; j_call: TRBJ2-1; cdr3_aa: CAGGTSGYNEQFF; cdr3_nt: TGTGCCGGCGGGACTAGCGGATACAATGAGCAGTTCTTC
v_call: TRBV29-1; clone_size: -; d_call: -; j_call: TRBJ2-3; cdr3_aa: CSVVIQGTDTQYF; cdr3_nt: TGCAGCGTTGTTATCCAGGGCACAGATACGCAGTATTTT
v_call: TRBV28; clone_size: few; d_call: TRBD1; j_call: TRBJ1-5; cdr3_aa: CASGNLGQGGDQPQHF; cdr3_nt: TGTGCCAGCGGAAACCTTGGACAGGGCGGAGATCAGCCCCAGCATTTT
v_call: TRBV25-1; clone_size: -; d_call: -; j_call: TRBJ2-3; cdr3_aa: CASSAGRADTQYF; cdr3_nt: TGTGCCAGCAGTGCCGGTCGCGCAGATACGCAGTATTTT
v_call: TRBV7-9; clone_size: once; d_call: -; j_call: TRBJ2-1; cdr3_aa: CASTRDQNNEQFF; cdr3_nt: TGTGCCAGTACACGGGACCAAAACAATGAGCAGTTCTTC
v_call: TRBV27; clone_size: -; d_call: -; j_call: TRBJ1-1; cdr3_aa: CASSETGYEDEAFF; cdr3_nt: TGTGCCAGCAGTGAAACAGGGTATGAGGATGAAGCTTTCTTT